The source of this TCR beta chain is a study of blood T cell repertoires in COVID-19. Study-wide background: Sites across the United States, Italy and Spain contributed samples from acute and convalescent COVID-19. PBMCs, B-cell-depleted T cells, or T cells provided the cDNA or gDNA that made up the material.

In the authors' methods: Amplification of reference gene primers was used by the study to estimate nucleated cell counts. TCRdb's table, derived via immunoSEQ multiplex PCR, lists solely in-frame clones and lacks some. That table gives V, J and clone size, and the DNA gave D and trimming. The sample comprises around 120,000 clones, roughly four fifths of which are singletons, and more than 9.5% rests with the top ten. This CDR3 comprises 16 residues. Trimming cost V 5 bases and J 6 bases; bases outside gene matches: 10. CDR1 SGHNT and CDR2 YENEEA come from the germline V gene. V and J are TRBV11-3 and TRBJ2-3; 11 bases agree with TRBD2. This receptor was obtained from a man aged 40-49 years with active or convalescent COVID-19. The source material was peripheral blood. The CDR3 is CASSPRTSGRADTQYF. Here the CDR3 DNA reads TGTGCCAGCAGCCCGCGGACTAGCGGGCGAGCCGATACGCAGTATTTT.